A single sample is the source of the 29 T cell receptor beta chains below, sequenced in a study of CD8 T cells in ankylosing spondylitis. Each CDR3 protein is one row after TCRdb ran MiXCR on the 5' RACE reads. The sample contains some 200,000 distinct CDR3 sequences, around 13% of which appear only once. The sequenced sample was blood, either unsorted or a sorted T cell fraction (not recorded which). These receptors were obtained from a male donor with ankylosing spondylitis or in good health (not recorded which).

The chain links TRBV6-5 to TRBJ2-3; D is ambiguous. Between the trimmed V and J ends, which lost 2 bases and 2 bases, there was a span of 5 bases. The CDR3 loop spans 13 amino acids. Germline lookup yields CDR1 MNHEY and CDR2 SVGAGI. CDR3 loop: CASSYEATDTQYF. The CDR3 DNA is TGTGCCAGCAGTTACGAGGCCACAGATACGCAGTATTTT.

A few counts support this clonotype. In DNA form, the CDR3 reads TGTGCCAGCAGCGGAGGGACTAGCGCGACCTACGAGCAGTACTTC. Residues: CASSGGTSATYEQYF. V gene TRBV9 combines with J gene TRBJ2-7, with 10 bases that match TRBD2. J lost 2 bases, V lost 3 bases, and 5 bases had no gene match. Germline V gene lookup returns CDR1 SGDLS and CDR2 YYNGEE. The CDR3 is made up of 15 amino acids.

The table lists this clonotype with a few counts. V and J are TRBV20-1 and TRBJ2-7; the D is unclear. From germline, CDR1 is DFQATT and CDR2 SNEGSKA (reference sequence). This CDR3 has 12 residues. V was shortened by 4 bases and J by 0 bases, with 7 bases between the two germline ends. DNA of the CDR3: TGCAGTGCTAAATTATCCTCCTACGAGCAGTACTTC. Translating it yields CSAKLSSYEQYF.

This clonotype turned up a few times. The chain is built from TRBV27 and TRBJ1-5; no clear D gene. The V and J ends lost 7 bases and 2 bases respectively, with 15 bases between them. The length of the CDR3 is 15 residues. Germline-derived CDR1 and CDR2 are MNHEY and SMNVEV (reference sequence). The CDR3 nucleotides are TGTGCCAGCATGCAGGTCGGCCTGGGCAATCAGCCCCAGCATTTT. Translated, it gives CASMQVGLGNQPQHF.

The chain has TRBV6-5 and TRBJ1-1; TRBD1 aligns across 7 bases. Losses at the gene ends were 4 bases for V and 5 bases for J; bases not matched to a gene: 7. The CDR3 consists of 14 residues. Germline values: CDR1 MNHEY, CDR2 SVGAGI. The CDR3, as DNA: TGTGCCAGCAGTTCCACCACAGGGGTTACTGAAGCTTTCTTT. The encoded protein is CASSSTTGVTEAFF.

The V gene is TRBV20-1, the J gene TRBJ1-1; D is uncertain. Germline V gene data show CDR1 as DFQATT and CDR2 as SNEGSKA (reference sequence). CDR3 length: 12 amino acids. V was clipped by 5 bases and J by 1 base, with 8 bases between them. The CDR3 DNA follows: TGCAGTGCTGGTGGCACGAACACTGAAGCTTTCTTT. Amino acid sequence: CSAGGTNTEAFF.

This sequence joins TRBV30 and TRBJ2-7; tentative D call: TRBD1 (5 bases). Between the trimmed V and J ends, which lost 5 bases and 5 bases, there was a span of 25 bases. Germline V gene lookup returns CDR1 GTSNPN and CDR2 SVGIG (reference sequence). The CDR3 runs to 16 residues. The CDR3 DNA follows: TGTGCCTGGGAGCCACTCTGGGGCAGGACCACCGACGAGCAGTACTTC. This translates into CAWEPLWGRTTDEQYF.

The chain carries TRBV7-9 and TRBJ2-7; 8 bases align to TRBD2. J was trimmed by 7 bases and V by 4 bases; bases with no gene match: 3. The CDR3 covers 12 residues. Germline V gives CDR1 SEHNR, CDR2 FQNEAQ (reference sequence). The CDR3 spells CASSSGLAEQYF. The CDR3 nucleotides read TGTGCCAGCAGCTCCGGACTAGCAGAGCAGTACTTC. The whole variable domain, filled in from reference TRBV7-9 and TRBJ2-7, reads DTGVSQNPRHKITKRGQNVTFRCDPISEHNRLYWYRQTLGQGPEFLTYFQNEAQLEKSRLLSDRFSAERPKGSFSTLEIQRTEQGDSAMYLCASSSGLAEQYFGPGTRLTVT.

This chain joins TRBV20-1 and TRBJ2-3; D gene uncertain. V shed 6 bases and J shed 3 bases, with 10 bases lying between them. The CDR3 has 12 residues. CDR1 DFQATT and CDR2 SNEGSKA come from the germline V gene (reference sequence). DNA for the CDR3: TGCAGTGCCCGGGTAGGGACAGATACGCAGTATTTT. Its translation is CSARVGTDTQYF.

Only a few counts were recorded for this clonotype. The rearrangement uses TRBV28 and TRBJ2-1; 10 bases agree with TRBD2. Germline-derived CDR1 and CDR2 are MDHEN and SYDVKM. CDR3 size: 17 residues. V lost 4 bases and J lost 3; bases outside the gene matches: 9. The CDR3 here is CASSSMLAGVIYNEQFF. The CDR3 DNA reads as TGTGCCAGCAGTTCCATGCTAGCGGGAGTAATCTACAATGAGCAGTTCTTC.

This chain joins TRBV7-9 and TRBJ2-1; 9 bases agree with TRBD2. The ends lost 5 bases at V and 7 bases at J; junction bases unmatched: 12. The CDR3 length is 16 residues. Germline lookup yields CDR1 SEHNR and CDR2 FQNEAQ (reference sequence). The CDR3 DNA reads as TGTGCCAGCAGCCCCAGGGGGGTAGCGGGAGATAATGAGCAGTTCTTC. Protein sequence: CASSPRGVAGDNEQFF.

As DNA, the CDR3 is TGCAGTGCCGATAGGGGTTTGGAGGGCTACACCTTC. It encodes CSADRGLEGYTF. V gene TRBV20-1 combines with J gene TRBJ1-2; a possible D gene is TRBD1 (5 bases). This CDR3 is 12 amino acids long. Germline CDR1 reads DFQATT; CDR2 reads SNEGSKA (reference sequence). V lost 6 bases, J lost 8 bases, and 16 bases lay in between.

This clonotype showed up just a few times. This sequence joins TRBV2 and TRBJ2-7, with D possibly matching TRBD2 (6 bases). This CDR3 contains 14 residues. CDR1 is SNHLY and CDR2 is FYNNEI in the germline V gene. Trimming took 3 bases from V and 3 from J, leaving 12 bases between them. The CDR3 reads CASSDRVADYEQYF. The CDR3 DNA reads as TGTGCCAGCAGTGATCGGGTAGCGGACTACGAGCAGTACTTC.

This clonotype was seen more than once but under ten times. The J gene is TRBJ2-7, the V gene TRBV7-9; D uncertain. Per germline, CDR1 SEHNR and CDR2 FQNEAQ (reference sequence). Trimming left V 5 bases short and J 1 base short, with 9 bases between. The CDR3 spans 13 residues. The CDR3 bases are TGTGCCAGCAGCCCCCCGGGTTCCTACGAGCAGTACTTC. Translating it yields CASSPPGSYEQYF.

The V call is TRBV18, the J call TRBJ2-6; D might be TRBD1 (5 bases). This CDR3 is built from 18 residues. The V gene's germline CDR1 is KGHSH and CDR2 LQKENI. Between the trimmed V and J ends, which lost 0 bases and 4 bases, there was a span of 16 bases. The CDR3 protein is CASSPPGHWISGANVLTF. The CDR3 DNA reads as TGTGCCAGCTCACCACCAGGACATTGGATCTCCGGGGCCAACGTCCTGACTTTC.

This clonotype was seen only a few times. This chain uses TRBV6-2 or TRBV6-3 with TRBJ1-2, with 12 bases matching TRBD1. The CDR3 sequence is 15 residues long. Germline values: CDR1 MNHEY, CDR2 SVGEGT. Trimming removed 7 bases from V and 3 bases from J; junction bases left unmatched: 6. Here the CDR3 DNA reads TGTGCCAGCACCCCGGGACAGGGGGCATACTATGGCTACACCTTC. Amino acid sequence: CASTPGQGAYYGYTF.

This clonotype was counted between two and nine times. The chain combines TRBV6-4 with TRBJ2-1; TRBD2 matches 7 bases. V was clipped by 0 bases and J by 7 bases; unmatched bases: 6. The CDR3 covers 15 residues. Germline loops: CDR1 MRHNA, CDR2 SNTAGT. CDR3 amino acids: CASSDSGGEANEQFF. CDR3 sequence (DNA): TGTGCCAGCAGTGACTCTGGGGGGGAAGCGAATGAGCAGTTCTTC.

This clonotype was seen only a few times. CDR3 bases: TGTGCCAGCAGCCAAGATCTCCAGGGGTCAGATACGCAGTATTTT. Translated, it gives CASSQDLQGSDTQYF. V and J are TRBV3-1 and TRBJ2-3; a possible D gene is TRBD1 (6 bases). CDR1 is LGHDT and CDR2 is YNNKEL in the germline V gene (reference sequence). CDR3 length equals 15 residues. With 0 bases removed from V and 4 bases from J, the gap between germline ends came to 11 bases.

DNA for the CDR3: TGTGCCAGCAGGACAGGGGGCCGAGAGACCCAGTACTTC. Translated, it gives CASRTGGRETQYF. The rearrangement uses TRBV2 and TRBJ2-5; 10 nucleotides line up with TRBD1. J gave up 4 bases and V 6 bases, and 2 bases lay outside the gene matches. CDR3 length equals 13 residues. CDR1 and CDR2 (germline): SNHLY, FYNNEI.

The CDR3 nucleotides read TGTGCCAGCAGCTCGACAGGGAGCCAGTTCTTC. Residues: CASSSTGSQFF. This rearrangement joins TRBV7-9 to TRBJ2-1; 7 bases are a match to TRBD1. The germline gives CDR1 SEHNR, CDR2 FQNEAQ (reference sequence). This CDR3 has 11 amino acids. The ends lost 4 bases at V and 13 bases at J; junction bases unmatched: 4.

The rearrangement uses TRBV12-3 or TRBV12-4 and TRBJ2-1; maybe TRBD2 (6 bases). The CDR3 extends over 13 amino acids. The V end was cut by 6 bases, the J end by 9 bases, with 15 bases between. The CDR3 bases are TGTGCCAGCAGGGAACCCGTGGGAGGTGAGCAGTTCTTC. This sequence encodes CASREPVGGEQFF.

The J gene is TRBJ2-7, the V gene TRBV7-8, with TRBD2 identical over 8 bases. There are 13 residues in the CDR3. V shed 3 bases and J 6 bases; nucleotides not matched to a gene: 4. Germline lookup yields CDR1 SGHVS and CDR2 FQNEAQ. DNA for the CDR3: TGTGCCAGCAGCTTTACGGGGGGGGGCGAGCAGTACTTC. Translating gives CASSFTGGGEQYF.

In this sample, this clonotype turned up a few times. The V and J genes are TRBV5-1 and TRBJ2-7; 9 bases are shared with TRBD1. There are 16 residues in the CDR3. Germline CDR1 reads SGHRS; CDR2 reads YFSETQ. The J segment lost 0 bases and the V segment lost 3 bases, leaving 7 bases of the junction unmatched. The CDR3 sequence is CASSYTRTGASYEQYF. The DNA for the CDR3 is TGCGCCAGCAGCTATACCCGGACAGGGGCCTCCTACGAGCAGTACTTC. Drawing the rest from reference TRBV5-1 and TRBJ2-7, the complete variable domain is KAGVTQTPRYLIKTRGQQVTLSCSPISGHRSVSWYQQTPGQGLQFLFEYFSETQRNKGNFPGRFSGRQFSNSRSEMNVSTLELGDSALYLCASSYTRTGASYEQYFGPGTRLTVT.

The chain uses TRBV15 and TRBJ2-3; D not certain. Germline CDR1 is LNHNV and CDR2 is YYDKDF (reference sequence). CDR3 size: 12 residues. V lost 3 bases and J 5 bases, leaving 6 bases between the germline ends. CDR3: CATSRLGDTQYF. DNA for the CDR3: TGTGCCACCAGCAGGTTAGGAGATACGCAGTATTTT. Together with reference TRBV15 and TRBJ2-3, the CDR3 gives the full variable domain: DAMVIQNPRYQVTQFGKPVTLSCSQTLNHNVMYWYQQKSSQAPKLLFHYYDKDFNNEADTPDNFQSRRPNTSFCFLDIRSPGLGDTAMYLCATSRLGDTQYFGPGTRLTVL.

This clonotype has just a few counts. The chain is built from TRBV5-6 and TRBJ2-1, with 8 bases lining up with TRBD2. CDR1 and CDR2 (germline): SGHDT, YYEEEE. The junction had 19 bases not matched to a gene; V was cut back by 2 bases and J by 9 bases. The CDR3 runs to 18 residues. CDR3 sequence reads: CASSLLPSLPGLVFEQFF. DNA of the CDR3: TGTGCCAGCAGCTTACTTCCCTCACTGCCGGGACTAGTCTTTGAGCAGTTCTTC.

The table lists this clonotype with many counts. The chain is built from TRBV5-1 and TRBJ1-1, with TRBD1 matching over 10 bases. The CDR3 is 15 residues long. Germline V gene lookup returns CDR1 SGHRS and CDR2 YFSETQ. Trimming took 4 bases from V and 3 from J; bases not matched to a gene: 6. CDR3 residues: CASSRSDRGDTEAFF. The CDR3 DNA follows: TGCGCCAGCAGCCGCTCGGACAGGGGGGACACTGAAGCTTTCTTT. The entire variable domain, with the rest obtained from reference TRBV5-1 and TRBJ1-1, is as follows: KAGVTQTPRYLIKTRGQQVTLSCSPISGHRSVSWYQQTPGQGLQFLFEYFSETQRNKGNFPGRFSGRQFSNSRSEMNVSTLELGDSALYLCASSRSDRGDTEAFFGQGTRLTVV.

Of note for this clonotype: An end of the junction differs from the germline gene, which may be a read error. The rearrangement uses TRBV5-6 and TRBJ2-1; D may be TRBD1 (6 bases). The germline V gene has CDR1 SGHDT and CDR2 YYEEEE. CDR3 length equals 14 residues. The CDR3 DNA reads TGTGCCAACAGCTTGGCCGGACAGTACAATGAGCAGTTCTTC. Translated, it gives CANSLAGQYNEQFF.

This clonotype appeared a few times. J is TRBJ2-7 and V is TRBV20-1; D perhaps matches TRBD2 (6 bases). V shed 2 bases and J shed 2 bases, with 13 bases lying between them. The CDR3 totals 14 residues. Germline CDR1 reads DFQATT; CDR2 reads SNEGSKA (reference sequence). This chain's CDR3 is CSARLRDGTYEQYF. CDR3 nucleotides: TGCAGTGCTAGACTGCGGGACGGAACCTACGAGCAGTACTTC.

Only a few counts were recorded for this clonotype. In DNA, the CDR3 is TGTGCCAGCAGTTTTGTCGGGGCCTTTGGTGGGGAGTCCCAATATGGCTACACCTTC. Its translation is CASSFVGAFGGESQYGYTF. The V call is TRBV12-3 or TRBV12-4, the J call TRBJ1-2; the D gene is possibly TRBD1 (5 bases). This CDR3 contains 19 residues. Trimming took 3 bases from V and 5 from J, leaving 28 bases between them.